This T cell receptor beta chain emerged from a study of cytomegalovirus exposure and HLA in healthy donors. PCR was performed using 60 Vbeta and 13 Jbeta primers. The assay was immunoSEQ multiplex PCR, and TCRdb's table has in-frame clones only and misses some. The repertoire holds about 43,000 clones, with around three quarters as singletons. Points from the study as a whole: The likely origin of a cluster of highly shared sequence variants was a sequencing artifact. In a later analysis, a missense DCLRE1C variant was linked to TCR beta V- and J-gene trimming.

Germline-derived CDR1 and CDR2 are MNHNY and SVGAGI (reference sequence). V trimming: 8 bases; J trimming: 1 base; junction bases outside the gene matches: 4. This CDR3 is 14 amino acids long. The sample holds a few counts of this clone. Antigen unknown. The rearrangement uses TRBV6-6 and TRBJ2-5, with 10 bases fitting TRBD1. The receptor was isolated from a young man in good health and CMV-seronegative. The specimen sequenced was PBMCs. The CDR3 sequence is CASRDRGGQETQYF. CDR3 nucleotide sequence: TGTGCCAGCCGGGACAGGGGAGGCCAAGAGACCCAGTACTTC.